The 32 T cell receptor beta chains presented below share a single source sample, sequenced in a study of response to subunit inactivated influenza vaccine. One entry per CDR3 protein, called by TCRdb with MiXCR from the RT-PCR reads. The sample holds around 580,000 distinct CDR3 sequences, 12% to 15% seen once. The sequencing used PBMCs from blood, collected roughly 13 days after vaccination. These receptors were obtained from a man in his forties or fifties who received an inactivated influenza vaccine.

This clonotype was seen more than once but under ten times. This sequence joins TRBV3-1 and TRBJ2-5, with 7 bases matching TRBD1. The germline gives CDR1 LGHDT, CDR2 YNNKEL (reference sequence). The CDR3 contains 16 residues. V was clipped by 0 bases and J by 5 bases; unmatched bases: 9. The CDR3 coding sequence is TGTGCCAGCAGCCAAGATTGGACCAGGGGGATGGAGACCCAGTACTTC. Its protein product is CASSQDWTRGMETQYF.

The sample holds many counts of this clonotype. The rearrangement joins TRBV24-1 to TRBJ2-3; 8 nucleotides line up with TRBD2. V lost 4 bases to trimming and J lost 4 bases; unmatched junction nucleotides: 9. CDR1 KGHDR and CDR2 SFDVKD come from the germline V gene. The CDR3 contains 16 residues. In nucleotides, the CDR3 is TGTGCCACCAGTGACATTAGCGGGATAGGAGCAGATACGCAGTATTTT. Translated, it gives CATSDISGIGADTQYF.

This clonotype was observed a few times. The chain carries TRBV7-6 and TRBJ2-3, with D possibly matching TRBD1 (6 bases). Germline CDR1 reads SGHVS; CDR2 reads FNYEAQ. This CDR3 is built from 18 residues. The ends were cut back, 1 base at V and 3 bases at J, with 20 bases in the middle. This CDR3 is CASSLVLKGGENTDTQYF. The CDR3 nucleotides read TGTGCCAGCAGCTTAGTTTTGAAAGGGGGAGAGAATACAGATACGCAGTATTTT.

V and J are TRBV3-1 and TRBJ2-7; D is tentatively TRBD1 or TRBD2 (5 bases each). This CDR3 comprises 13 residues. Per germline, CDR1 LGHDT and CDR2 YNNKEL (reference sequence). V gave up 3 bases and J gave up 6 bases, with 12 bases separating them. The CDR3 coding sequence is TGTGCCAGCAGCCAGTGGGGGTCGGGCGAGCAGTACTTC. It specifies CASSQWGSGEQYF.

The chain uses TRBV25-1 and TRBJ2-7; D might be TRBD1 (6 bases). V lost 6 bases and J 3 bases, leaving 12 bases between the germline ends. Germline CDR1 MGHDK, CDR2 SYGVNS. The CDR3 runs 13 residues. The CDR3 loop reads CASSDDRNYEQYF. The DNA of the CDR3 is TGTGCCAGCAGCGACGACAGGAACTACGAGCAGTACTTC.

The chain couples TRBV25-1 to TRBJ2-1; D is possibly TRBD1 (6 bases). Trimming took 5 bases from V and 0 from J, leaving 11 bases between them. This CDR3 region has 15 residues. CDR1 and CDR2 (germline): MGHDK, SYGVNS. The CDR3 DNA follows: TGTGCCAGCAGTAAGACAGGCCTCTCCTACAATGAGCAGTTCTTC. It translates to CASSKTGLSYNEQFF.

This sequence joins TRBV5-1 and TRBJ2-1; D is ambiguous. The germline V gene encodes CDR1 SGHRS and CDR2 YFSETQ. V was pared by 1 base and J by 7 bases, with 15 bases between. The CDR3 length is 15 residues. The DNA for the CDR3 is TGCGCCAGCAGCTTGAGTTATGGGCTAGGGAATGAGCAGTTCTTC. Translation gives CASSLSYGLGNEQFF.

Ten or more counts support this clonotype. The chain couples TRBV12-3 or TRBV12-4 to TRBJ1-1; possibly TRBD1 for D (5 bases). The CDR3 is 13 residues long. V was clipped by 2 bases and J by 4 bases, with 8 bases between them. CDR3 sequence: CASSLRQGTEAFF. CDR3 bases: TGTGCCAGCAGTTTACGTCAGGGCACTGAAGCTTTCTTT.

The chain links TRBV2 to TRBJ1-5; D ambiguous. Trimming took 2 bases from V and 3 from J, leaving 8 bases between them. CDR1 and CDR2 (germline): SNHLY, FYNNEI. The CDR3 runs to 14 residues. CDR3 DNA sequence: TGTGCCAGCAGTGAAAATAATGACAATCAGCCCCAGCATTTT. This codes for CASSENNDNQPQHF.

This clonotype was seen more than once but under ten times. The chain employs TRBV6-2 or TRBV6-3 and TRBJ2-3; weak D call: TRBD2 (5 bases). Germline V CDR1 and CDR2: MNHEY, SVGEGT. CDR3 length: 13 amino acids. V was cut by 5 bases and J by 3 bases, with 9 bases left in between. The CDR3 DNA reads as TGTGCCAGCAGTCTAAGGAGGACAGATACGCAGTATTTT. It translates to CASSLRRTDTQYF.

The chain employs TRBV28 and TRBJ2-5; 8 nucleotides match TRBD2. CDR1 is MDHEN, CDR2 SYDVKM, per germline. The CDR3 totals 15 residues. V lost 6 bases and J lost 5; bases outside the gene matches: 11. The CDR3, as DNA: TGTGCCAGCAGCCGACTTAGCGGGATAAGGGAGACCCAGTACTTC. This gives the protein CASSRLSGIRETQYF.

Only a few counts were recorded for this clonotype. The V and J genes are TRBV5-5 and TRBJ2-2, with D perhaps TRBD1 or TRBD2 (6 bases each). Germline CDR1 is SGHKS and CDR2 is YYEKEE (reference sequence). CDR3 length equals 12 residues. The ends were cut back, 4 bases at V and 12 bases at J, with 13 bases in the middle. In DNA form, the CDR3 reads TGTGCCAGCAGCGAGGGGGGACCGCAGCTGTTTTTT. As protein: CASSEGGPQLFF.

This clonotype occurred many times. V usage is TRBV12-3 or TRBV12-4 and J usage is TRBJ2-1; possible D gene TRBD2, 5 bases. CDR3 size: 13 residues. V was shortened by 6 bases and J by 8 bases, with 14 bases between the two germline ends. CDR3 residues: CASRLGRDHEQFF. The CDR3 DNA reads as TGTGCCAGCAGACTAGGACGCGACCATGAGCAGTTCTTC.

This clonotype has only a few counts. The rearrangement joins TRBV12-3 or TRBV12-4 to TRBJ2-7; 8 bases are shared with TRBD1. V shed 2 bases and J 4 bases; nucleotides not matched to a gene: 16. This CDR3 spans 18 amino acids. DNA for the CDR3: TGTGCCAGCAGTTTATTATCAGGGGGCGCAGGATTTGCGTACGAGCAGTACTTC. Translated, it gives CASSLLSGGAGFAYEQYF.

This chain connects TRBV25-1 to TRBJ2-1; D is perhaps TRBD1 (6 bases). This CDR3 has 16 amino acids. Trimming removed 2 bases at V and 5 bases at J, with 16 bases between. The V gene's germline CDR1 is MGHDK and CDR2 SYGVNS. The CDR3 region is CASSELRQGTNNEQFF. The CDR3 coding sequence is TGTGCCAGCAGTGAACTCCGTCAGGGGACCAACAATGAGCAGTTCTTC.

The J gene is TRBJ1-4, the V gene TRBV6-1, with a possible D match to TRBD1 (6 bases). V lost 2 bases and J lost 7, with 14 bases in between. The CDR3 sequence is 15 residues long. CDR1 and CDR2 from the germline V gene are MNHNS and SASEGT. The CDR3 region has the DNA TGTGCCAGCAGTGAACGGGGCAGGGGTGCTGAAAAACTGTTTTTT. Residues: CASSERGRGAEKLFF.

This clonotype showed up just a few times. The CDR3 DNA reads TGCGCCAGCAGCCCGGGGTGGGGGCCACAAGAGACCCAGTACTTC. Translated, it gives CASSPGWGPQETQYF. The chain combines TRBV5-1 with TRBJ2-5; TRBD1 might be the D (6 bases). CDR3 length equals 15 residues. The V gene lost 4 bases and the J gene lost 2 bases, with 15 bases spanning the gap. Germline CDR1 and CDR2: SGHRS and YFSETQ.

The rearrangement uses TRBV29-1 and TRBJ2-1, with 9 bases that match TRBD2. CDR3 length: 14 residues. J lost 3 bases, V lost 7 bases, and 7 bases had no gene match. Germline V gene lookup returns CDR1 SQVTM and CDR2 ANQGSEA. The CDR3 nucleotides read TGCAGCGCCTTAGCGGGAGATATCTACAATGAGCAGTTCTTC. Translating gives CSALAGDIYNEQFF.

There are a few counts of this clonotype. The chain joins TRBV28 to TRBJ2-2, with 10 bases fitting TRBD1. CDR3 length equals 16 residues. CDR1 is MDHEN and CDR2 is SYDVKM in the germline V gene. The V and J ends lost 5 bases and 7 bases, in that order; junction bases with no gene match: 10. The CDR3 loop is CASSPPWTGGLGELFF. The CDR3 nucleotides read TGTGCCAGCAGTCCGCCTTGGACAGGGGGACTCGGGGAGCTGTTTTTT.

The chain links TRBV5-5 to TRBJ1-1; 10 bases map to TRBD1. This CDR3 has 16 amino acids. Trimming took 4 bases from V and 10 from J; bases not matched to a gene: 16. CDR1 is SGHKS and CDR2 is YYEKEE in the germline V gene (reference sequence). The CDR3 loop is CASSPIFGTGDMRAFF. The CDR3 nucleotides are TGTGCCAGCAGCCCAATATTCGGGACAGGGGATATGAGAGCTTTCTTT.

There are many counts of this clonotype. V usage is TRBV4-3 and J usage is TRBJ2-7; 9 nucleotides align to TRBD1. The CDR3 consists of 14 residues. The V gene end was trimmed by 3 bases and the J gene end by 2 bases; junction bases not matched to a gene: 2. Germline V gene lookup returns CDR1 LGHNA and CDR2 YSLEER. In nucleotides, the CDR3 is TGCGCCAGCAGCCAGCGGACAGGGGCCTACGAGCAGTACTTC. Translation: CASSQRTGAYEQYF.

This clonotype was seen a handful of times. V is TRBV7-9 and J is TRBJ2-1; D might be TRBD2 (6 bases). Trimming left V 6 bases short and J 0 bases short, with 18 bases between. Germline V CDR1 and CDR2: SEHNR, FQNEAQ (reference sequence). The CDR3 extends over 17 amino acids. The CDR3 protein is CASRPHPGDDSYNEQFF. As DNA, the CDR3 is TGTGCCAGCAGACCCCACCCGGGGGATGACTCCTACAATGAGCAGTTCTTC. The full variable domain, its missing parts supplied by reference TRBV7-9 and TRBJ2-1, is DTGVSQNPRHKITKRGQNVTFRCDPISEHNRLYWYRQTLGQGPEFLTYFQNEAQLEKSRLLSDRFSAERPKGSFSTLEIQRTEQGDSAMYLCASRPHPGDDSYNEQFFGPGTRLTVL.

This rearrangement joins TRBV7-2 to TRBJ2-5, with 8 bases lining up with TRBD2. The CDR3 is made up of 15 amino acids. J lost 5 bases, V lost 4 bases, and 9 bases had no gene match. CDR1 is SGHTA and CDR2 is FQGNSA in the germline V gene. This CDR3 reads CASSSPGGGRETQYF. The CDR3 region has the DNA TGTGCCAGCAGCTCCCCCGGGGGGGGGAGGGAGACCCAGTACTTC.

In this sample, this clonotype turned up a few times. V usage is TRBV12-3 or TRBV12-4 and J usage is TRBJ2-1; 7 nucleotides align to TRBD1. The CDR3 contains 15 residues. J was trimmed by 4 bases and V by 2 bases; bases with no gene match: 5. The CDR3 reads CASSLWQGEYNEQFF. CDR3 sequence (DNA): TGTGCCAGCAGTTTATGGCAGGGGGAATACAATGAGCAGTTCTTC.

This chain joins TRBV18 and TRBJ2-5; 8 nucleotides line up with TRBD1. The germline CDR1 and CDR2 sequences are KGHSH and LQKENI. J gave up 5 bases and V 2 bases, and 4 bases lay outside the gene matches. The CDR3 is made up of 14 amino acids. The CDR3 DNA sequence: TGTGCCAGCTCACCAGGGGACAGGTTCGAGACCCAGTACTTC. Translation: CASSPGDRFETQYF.

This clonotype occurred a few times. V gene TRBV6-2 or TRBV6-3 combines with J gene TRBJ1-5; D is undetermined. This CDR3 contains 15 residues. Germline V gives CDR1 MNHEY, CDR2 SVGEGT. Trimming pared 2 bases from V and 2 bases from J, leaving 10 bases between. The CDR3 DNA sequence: TGTGCCAGCAGTTACGGTCTGGGCGGCAATCAGCCCCAGCATTTT. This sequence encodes CASSYGLGGNQPQHF.

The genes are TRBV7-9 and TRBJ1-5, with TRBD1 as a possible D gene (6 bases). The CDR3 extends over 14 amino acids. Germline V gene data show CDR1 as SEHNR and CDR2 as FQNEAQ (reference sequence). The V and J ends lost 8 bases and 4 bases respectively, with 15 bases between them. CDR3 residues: CASGKGQLNQPQHF. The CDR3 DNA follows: TGTGCCAGCGGAAAGGGACAACTTAATCAGCCCCAGCATTTT.

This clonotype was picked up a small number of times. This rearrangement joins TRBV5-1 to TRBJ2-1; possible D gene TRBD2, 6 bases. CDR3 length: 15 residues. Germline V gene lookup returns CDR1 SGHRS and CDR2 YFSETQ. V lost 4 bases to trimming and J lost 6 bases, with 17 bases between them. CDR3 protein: CASSPGLLGLNEQFF. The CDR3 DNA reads TGCGCCAGCAGCCCAGGACTATTGGGCCTCAATGAGCAGTTCTTC.

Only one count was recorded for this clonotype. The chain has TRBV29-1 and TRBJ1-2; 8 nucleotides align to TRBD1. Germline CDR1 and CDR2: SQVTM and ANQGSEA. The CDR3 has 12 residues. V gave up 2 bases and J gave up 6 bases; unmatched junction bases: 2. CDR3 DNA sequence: TGCAGCGTTGAAACAGGGGGAAATGGCTACACCTTC. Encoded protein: CSVETGGNGYTF.

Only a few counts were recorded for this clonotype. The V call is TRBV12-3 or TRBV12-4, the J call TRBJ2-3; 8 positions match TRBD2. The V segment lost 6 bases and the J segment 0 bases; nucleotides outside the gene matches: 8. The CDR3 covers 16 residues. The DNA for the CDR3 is TGTGCCAGCAGATTTGGGCCTAGCGGGAGCACAGATACGCAGTATTTT. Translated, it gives CASRFGPSGSTDTQYF.

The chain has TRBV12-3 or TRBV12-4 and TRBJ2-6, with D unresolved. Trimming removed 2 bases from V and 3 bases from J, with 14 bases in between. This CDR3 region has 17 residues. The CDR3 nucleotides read TGTGCCAGCAGTTTACCGTTAGGGTTGGGTGGGGCCAACGTCCTGACTTTC. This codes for CASSLPLGLGGANVLTF.

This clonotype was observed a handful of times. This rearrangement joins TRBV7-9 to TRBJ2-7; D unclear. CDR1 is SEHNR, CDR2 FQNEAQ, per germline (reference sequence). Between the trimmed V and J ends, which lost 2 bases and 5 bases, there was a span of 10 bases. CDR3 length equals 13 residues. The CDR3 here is CASSLSFLNEQYF. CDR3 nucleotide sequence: TGTGCCAGCAGCTTAAGTTTTCTAAACGAGCAGTACTTC. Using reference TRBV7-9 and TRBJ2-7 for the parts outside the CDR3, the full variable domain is DTGVSQNPRHKITKRGQNVTFRCDPISEHNRLYWYRQTLGQGPEFLTYFQNEAQLEKSRLLSDRFSAERPKGSFSTLEIQRTEQGDSAMYLCASSLSFLNEQYFGPGTRLTVT.